These T cell receptor beta chains were read from a single sample in a study of cytomegalovirus exposure and HLA in healthy donors. Sequencing used immunoSEQ multiplex PCR; TCRdb keeps in-frame clones, though not all of them. Here the sample spans 130,000 to 150,000 clones, 80% being singletons. Sequencing was performed on PBMCs. These receptors all come from a male donor in good health and CMV-seronegative. Both conserved end residues are part of each CDR3. The D gene is left open where the match is weak. Some rows have no size entry. The others give once, few or many, or a class for an expanded clone.

TRBV7-3	-	-	TRBJ2-1	TGTGCCAGCAGCTTATCCGGGGGCTCCTACAATGAGCAGTTCTTC	CASSLSGGSYNEQFF
TRBV9	TRBD2	-	TRBJ2-1	TGTGCCAGCAGCGTAGGTAGCGGGGGAAACAATGAGCAGTTCTTC	CASSVGSGGNNEQFF
TRBV6-1	-	few	TRBJ1-1	TGTGCCAGCAGTTGGAACTCAGGGGAGGAAGCTTTCTTT	CASSWNSGEEAFF
TRBV16	TRBD1	-	TRBJ1-1	TGTGCCAGCAGCCAACAAAGACAGGGGGCAAGCACTGAAGCTTTCTTT	CASSQQRQGASTEAFF
TRBV29-1	TRBD2	-	TRBJ2-3	TGCAGAGCCGGGACTAGCGGGGATACGCAGTATTTT	CRAGTSGDTQYF
TRBV7-3	-	-	TRBJ1-1	TGTGCCAGCAGCCTCCAGGAGGACACTGAAGCTTTCTTT	CASSLQEDTEAFF
TRBV6-5	TRBD1	-	TRBJ2-5	TGTGCCAGCAGTTACCGGGACAGGGTTGAGACCCAGTACTTC	CASSYRDRVETQYF
TRBV30	-	-	TRBJ1-1	TGTGCCTGTGCGGGGCCGCTGGGGAACACTGAAGCTTTCTTT	CACAGPLGNTEAFF
TRBV2	-	-	TRBJ2-7	TGTGCCAGCAGTGAAGGGCAGCGACCAAACTACGAGCAGTACTTC	CASSEGQRPNYEQYF
TRBV28	TRBD1	once	TRBJ1-1	TGTGCCAGCAGATTGACAGGGGGCTTGGGGACTGAAGCTTTCTTT	CASRLTGGLGTEAFF
TRBV10-3	-	-	TRBJ2-7	TGTGCCATCAGTGAGTCCCCCGGACTGCAGTCCTACGAGCAGTACTTC	CAISESPGLQSYEQYF
TRBV19	TRBD1	-	TRBJ1-1	TGTGCCAGTAACTCGGCAGGGGGCGGGATCGCTGAAGCTTTCTTT	CASNSAGGGIAEAFF
TRBV30	-	-	TRBJ2-7	TGTGCCTGGAGTGTACACGGCGGGGAGCAGTACTTC	CAWSVHGGEQYF
TRBV28	TRBD2	once	TRBJ2-5	TGTGCCAGCAGTTTAAGTAGTAGCGGGGGTGAAGAGACCCAGTACTTC	CASSLSSSGGEETQYF
TRBV2	-	-	TRBJ2-2	TGTGCCAGCGGACTAAAAATAACCGGGGAGCTGTTTTTT	CASGLKITGELFF
TRBV7-4	-	-	TRBJ2-1	TGTGCCAGCAGCTGGCCTATGCAGGATGAATACAATGAGCAGTTCTTC	CASSWPMQDEYNEQFF
TRBV7-2	TRBD1	-	TRBJ1-5	TGTGCCAGCAGCCCGATACCCGGGACAGGTAATCAGCCCCAGCATTTT	CASSPIPGTGNQPQHF
TRBV14	-	once	TRBJ1-1	TGTGCCAGCAGATTACAGCAGAACACTGAAGCTTTCTTT	CASRLQQNTEAFF
TRBV5-1	-	-	TRBJ2-7	TGCGCCAGCAGCTTCGGAGGGTACGGGACCTACGAGCAGTACTTC	CASSFGGYGTYEQYF
TRBV30	TRBD1	-	TRBJ2-4	TGTGCCTGGAGTGTACTAGGGCCGGGCCGGGACAGGGGGTATTCGGCCAAAAACATTCAGTACTTC	CAWSVLGPGRDRGYSAKNIQYF
TRBV4-2	-	-	TRBJ2-7	TGTGCCAGCAGCCAAGAAATAAGCTTCTACGAGCAGTACTTC	CASSQEISFYEQYF
TRBV5-4	TRBD1	-	TRBJ2-5	TGTGCCAGCAGCTTAGTTGCGTACCGGGACAGGGGACAGACCCAGTACTTC	CASSLVAYRDRGQTQYF
TRBV11-2	TRBD1	-	TRBJ2-7	TGTGCCAGCAGCTTAGAGGGACAGGGGTCCTACGAGCAGTACTTC	CASSLEGQGSYEQYF
TRBV4-3	TRBD1	-	TRBJ2-2	TGCGCCAGCAGCCAAGATCCGGGACAGGGTGCCGGGGAGCTGTTTTTT	CASSQDPGQGAGELFF
TRBV5-5	-	-	TRBJ2-1	TGTGCCAGCAGCTTGGCAGGGGGGACTAGCAATGAGCAGTTCTTC	CASSLAGGTSNEQFF
TRBV6-5	TRBD1	-	TRBJ2-1	TGTGCCAGCAGAGGACAGGGGGTCTACAATGAGCAGTTCTTC	CASRGQGVYNEQFF
TRBV10-2	TRBD2	few	TRBJ2-3	TGCGCCAGCAGACAAAGCGGGGGGATTGTCACAGATACGCAGTATTTT	CASRQSGGIVTDTQYF
TRBV7-9	TRBD1	-	TRBJ2-7	TGTGCCAGCAGCTCCCGGGACAGAGATTACGAGCAGTACTTC	CASSSRDRDYEQYF
TRBV10-3	-	few	TRBJ2-3	TGTGCCATCAGGTCCACGGCAGATACGCAGTATTTT	CAIRSTADTQYF
TRBV4-3	-	-	TRBJ2-2	TGCGCCAGCAGCCGGGGACTCGACAACACCGGGGAGCTGTTTTTT	CASSRGLDNTGELFF
TRBV5-1	TRBD2	-	TRBJ2-1	TGCGCCAGCATACAAACTAGCGGGGGGAATGAGCAGTTCTTC	CASIQTSGGNEQFF
TRBV9	TRBD1	-	TRBJ2-2	TGTGCCAGCAGCGTAACAGGGGCGGGCACCGGGGAGCTGTTTTTT	CASSVTGAGTGELFF
TRBV5-1	-	once	TRBJ1-6	TGCGCCAGCAGCTTGGTGGCCGGAGACTCTGGTTCACCCCTCCACTTT	CASSLVAGDSGSPLHF